The text below deals with one T cell receptor beta chain. This sample stems from a study of shared clonotypes between healthy human individuals. Study-wide background: The people who gave samples were a couple of women and a few men aged 18 to 49. Three CD4 naive, three CD4 memory, two CD8 naive and one CD8 memory plate were used per donor.

Clones were sequenced by immunoSEQ multiplex PCR, and TCRdb holds only the in-frame ones, with some missing. The sample has 1,400,000 or so clones; 97% to 99% are singletons. V lost 8 bases to trimming and J lost 4 bases; unmatched junction nucleotides: 8. CDR3 length: 14 amino acids. Germline values: CDR1 SGHTA, CDR2 FQGNSA. The specimen sequenced was naive CD4+ T cells sorted from blood. Subset reported: CD45RA+ positively selected. The clonotype comes from a man younger than 40 in good health. This chain uses TRBV7-2 with TRBJ2-1; 7 positions match TRBD1. The CDR3 nucleotides are TGTGCCAGCCAACCGGGACAGCCTTACAATGAGCAGTTCTTC. Its protein product is CASQPGQPYNEQFF.